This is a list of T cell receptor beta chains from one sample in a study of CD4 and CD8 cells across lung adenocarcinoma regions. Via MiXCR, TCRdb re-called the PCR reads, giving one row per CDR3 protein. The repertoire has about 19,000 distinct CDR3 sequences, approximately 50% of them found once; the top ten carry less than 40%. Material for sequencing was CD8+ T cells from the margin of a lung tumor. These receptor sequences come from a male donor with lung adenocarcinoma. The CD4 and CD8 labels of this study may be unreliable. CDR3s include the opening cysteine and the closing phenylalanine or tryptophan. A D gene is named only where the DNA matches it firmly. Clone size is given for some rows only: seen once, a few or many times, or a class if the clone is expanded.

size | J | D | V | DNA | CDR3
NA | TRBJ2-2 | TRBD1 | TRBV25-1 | TGTGCCAGCAGCGATGGACAGGGGTCAGGCACCGGGGAGCTGTTTTTT | CASSDGQGSGTGELFF
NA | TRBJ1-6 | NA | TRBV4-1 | TGCGCCAGCAGCCAAATTCCGACGGGCTTGGTGAATTCACCCCTCCACTTT | CASSQIPTGLVNSPLHF
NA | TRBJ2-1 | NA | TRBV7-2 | TGTGCCAGCAGTCGTATAGGGACCGAATCCTATGAGCAGTTCTTC | CASSRIGTESYEQFF
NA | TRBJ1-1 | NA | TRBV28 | TGTGCCAGCAGTTCGAGGACATTCTCGGGTACTGAAGCTTTCTTT | CASSSRTFSGTEAFF
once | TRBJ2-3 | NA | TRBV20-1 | TGCAGTGCGAAGGGTCAGGTGACAGATACGCAGTATTTT | CSAKGQVTDTQYF
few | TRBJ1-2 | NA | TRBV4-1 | TGCGCCAGCAGCCAAGATGTGGGGACCGGGGGCGCGAGTGGCTACACCTTC | CASSQDVGTGGASGYTF
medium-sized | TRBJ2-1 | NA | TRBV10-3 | TGTGCCATCAGTAGCATACCCAATGAGCAGTTCTTC | CAISSIPNEQFF
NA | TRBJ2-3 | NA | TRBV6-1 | TGTGCCAGCAGTGAATTTGAGGGGGTCGTAGGTACGCAGTATTTT | CASSEFEGVVGTQYF
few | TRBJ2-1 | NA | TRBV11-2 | TGTGCCAGCAGCCCCCTGGGTGGCGGTGAGCAGTTCTTC | CASSPLGGGEQFF
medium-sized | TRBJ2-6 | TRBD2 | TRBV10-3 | TGTGCCATTGCCCCGGGCGTGGGGGGGTCTGGGGCCAACGTCCTGACTTTC | CAIAPGVGGSGANVLTF